The rows below give T cell receptor beta chains drawn from one sample of a study of T cell responses to AZD1222 COVID-19 vaccine. The assay was immunoSEQ multiplex PCR, and TCRdb's table has in-frame clones only and misses some. The sample has tens of thousands of clones, under 90% seen once. This sample comprised peripheral blood, obtained on day 0 of AZD1222 vaccination. The receptor set was obtained from an adult in good health. Both conserved end residues are part of each CDR3. D genes are given only for firm matches. The size of a clone is reported for some rows only, either as once, few or many, or as a class for expanded clones.

V	size	J	D	DNA	CDR3
TRBV30	-	TRBJ2-5	-	TGTGCCTGGAGTGAGTACCAAGAGACCCAGTACTTC	CAWSEYQETQYF
TRBV7-3	-	TRBJ2-7	-	TGTGCCAGCAGCCCACCATCTACCTACGAGCAGTACTTC	CASSPPSTYEQYF
TRBV29-1	-	TRBJ2-2	TRBD2	TGCAGCGTCCCCGGACTAGTAAACACCGGGGAGCTGTTTTTT	CSVPGLVNTGELFF
TRBV6-5	-	TRBJ1-2	-	TGTGCCAGCAGGGAGGGTACTAACTATGGCTACACCTTC	CASREGTNYGYTF
TRBV11-2	-	TRBJ1-4	-	TGTGCCAGCAGCTTAGGCGAGCATAATGAAAAACTGTTTTTT	CASSLGEHNEKLFF
TRBV2	-	TRBJ2-7	-	TGTGCCAGCAGTGAAAGGAGCCACGAGCAGTACTTC	CASSERSHEQYF
TRBV5-1	once	TRBJ1-2	-	TGCGCCAGCAGCTACTCCGGGACAACTAACTATGGCTACACCTTC	CASSYSGTTNYGYTF
TRBV18	-	TRBJ1-4	TRBD1	TGTGCCAGCTCAACAACCGGGACAGGGACTGAAAAACTGTTTTTT	CASSTTGTGTEKLFF
TRBV6-1	-	TRBJ2-1	TRBD2	TGTGCCAGCAGTGACGGACTAGCGGGAATCAAAAATGAGCAGTTCTTC	CASSDGLAGIKNEQFF
TRBV7-9	-	TRBJ1-1	-	TGTGCCAGCAGCTGGCGGGGTACTGAAGCTTTCTTT	CASSWRGTEAFF
TRBV3-1/TRBV3-2	once	TRBJ1-1	-	TGTGCCAGCAGCCGTGGTGGAGGGACGTACACTGAAGCTTTCTTT	CASSRGGGTYTEAFF
TRBV6-2/TRBV6-3	-	TRBJ1-2	-	TGTGCCAGCAGTCCCCCCGGCAAAGTCTATGGCTACACCTTC	CASSPPGKVYGYTF
TRBV7-9	-	TRBJ1-2	TRBD1	TGTGCCAGCAGCTTAGAATCTTCAGGGGGTAACTATGGCTACACCTTC	CASSLESSGGNYGYTF
TRBV7-8	-	TRBJ2-3	-	TGTGCCAGCAGCTTAGGACGTAGTGGGGCCACGGGTACGCAGTATTTT	CASSLGRSGATGTQYF
TRBV2	-	TRBJ2-7	-	TGTGCCAGCAGGCCCGAATACGAGCAGTACTTC	CASRPEYEQYF
TRBV29-1	once	TRBJ2-2	-	TGCAGCGCCGCGGGACAGTTAACCGGGGAGCTGTTTTTT	CSAAGQLTGELFF
TRBV7-3	-	TRBJ2-2	TRBD2	TGTGCCAGCAGCGTACATAGCGGGAGAAACGCCGGGGAGCTGTTTTTT	CASSVHSGRNAGELFF
TRBV18	-	TRBJ1-6	-	TGTGCCAGCTCCCTGATACAGGCGCACTCACCCCTCCACTTT	CASSLIQAHSPLHF
TRBV5-1	-	TRBJ2-5	TRBD2	TGCGCCAGCAGCCCTGGGACTACCTTCCCTCAGTACTTC	CASSPGTTFPQYF
TRBV24-1	-	TRBJ2-1	-	TGTGCCACCAGTGGGGTAACGGGCAATGAGCAGTTCTTC	CATSGVTGNEQFF
TRBV19	-	TRBJ1-5	-	TGTGCCAGTAGCATCCCCTGGGAGCCCCAGCATTTT	CASSIPWEPQHF
TRBV6-4	medium-sized	TRBJ2-2	-	TGTGCCAGCAGTGACTCGTTGGAAGTGGGGGAGCTGTTTTTT	CASSDSLEVGELFF
TRBV3-1/TRBV3-2	-	TRBJ1-1	-	TGTGCCAGCAGCCGGACCGGGGGTTCCACTGAAGCTTTCTTT	CASSRTGGSTEAFF
TRBV6-5	-	TRBJ1-5	-	TGTGCCAGCAGTTATGGCCCGTTTAGCAATCAGCCCCAGCATTTT	CASSYGPFSNQPQHF
TRBV3-1/TRBV3-2	-	TRBJ2-5	TRBD2	TGTGCCAGCAGCCATCTAGCGGGAGGGCTGGAGACCCAGTACTTC	CASSHLAGGLETQYF
TRBV5-1	-	TRBJ2-3	-	TGCGCCAGCAGCTTGGCCGTACAGATCCCAGATACGCAGTATTTT	CASSLAVQIPDTQYF
TRBV19	once	TRBJ2-3	TRBD1	TGTGCCAGTAGCCAAGGACAGGACAATACGCAGTATTTT	CASSQGQDNTQYF
TRBV19	-	TRBJ2-5	-	TGTGCCAGTAGTGGGCAGAAGAGAGAGACCCAGTACTTC	CASSGQKRETQYF
TRBV7-3	once	TRBJ2-3	TRBD2	TGTGCCAGCAGTTCTAGCGGGGGGCACACAGATACGCAGTATTTT	CASSSSGGHTDTQYF
TRBV4-1	-	TRBJ1-2	-	TGCGCCAGCAGCCAAGGAAGTGCAGGGCAGGACTATGGCTACACCTTC	CASSQGSAGQDYGYTF
TRBV10-3	-	TRBJ2-7	TRBD2	TGTGCCATCAGTGGAGCGGGGGGTCCCTACGAGCAGTACTTC	CAISGAGGPYEQYF
TRBV5-1	few	TRBJ2-7	TRBD1	TGCGCCAGCAGCTTGGGGACAGGTACCTACGAGCAGTACTTC	CASSLGTGTYEQYF
TRBV6-5	-	TRBJ2-3	-	TGTGCCAGCAGTTACCCTCGACAGGGAGGCAAAGATACGCAGTATTTT	CASSYPRQGGKDTQYF
TRBV11-2	-	TRBJ1-6	-	TGTGCCAGCAGCTTCGCAGCGGGAAATTCACCCCTCCACTTT	CASSFAAGNSPLHF
TRBV7-9	few	TRBJ1-1	TRBD1	TGTGCCAGCAGCGCGCAGGGGGCCTCTGAAGCTTTCTTT	CASSAQGASEAFF
TRBV9	-	TRBJ1-2	-	TGTGCCAGCAGCGTAGGAGGGGGGCTGAACTATGGCTACACCTTC	CASSVGGGLNYGYTF
TRBV30	-	TRBJ1-1	-	TGTGCCTGGCGACAGCACATGAACACTGAAGCTTTCTTT	CAWRQHMNTEAFF
TRBV6-2/TRBV6-3	once	TRBJ1-6	TRBD1	TGTGCCAGCAGTTACGCGACAGGGAGCTCCTATAATTCACCCCTCCACTTT	CASSYATGSSYNSPLHF
TRBV27	-	TRBJ2-7	-	TGTGCCAGCAGTCCTGCTTTAGCCTCCGGGGGAGAGCAGTACTTC	CASSPALASGGEQYF
TRBV4-3	-	TRBJ2-7	-	TGCGCCAGCAGCCAAGTGTCGCCAGGGGACTACGAGCAGTACTTC	CASSQVSPGDYEQYF
TRBV7-8	-	TRBJ2-7	TRBD2	TGTGCCAGCAGCTTAGGGAGCGGGGTTTCCTACGAGCAGTACTTC	CASSLGSGVSYEQYF
TRBV10-3	-	TRBJ1-1	-	TGTGCCATCAGTGGGGGCCTGAACACTGAAGCTTTCTTT	CAISGGLNTEAFF
TRBV4-1	once	TRBJ2-7	TRBD2	TGCGCCAGCAGCATGGGACTAGGATACGAGCAGTACTTC	CASSMGLGYEQYF